This entry lists 12 T cell receptor beta chains sequenced from one sample in a study of cytomegalovirus exposure and HLA in healthy donors listed by TCRdb under 2017. Library preparation employed the immunoSEQ multiplex PCR assay. For the multiplex PCR, a mixture combining 60 forward primers for TCR Vbeta segments and 13 reverse primers for TCR Jbeta segments was used. Here the immuneACCESS table is served through TCRdb, limited to in-frame sequences with V and J called. Missing clones are a known gap in these copies; in checked studies unresolved V genes cover under half, and the rest lacks a known reason. A total of under 250,000 clones appear in this sample, around 80% of them only once. The ten largest account for 4.4% of the sample. The source material was PBMCs. The source of these receptors is a woman in her twenties or thirties in good health and CMV-seropositive.

The genes are TRBV7-9 and TRBJ2-1; 9 nucleotides line up with TRBD2. The germline gives CDR1 SEHNR, CDR2 FQNEAQ (reference sequence). V lost 1 base and J lost 10; bases outside the gene matches: 2. The CDR3 has 13 residues. The CDR3 nucleotides are TGTGCCAGCAGCTTAGTTGGACTAGCGGAGCAGTTCTTC. As protein: CASSLVGLAEQFF. Together with reference TRBV7-9 and TRBJ2-1, the CDR3 gives the full variable domain: DTGVSQNPRHKITKRGQNVTFRCDPISEHNRLYWYRQTLGQGPEFLTYFQNEAQLEKSRLLSDRFSAERPKGSFSTLEIQRTEQGDSAMYLCASSLVGLAEQFFGPGTRLTVL.

The J gene is TRBJ1-5, the V gene TRBV2; no definite D call. This CDR3 has 15 residues. Germline loops: CDR1 SNHLY, CDR2 FYNNEI. V lost 7 bases to trimming and J lost 1 base, with 14 bases between them. CDR3 nucleotides: TGTGCCAGCACGGAGGGAGTAAGAAGCAATCAGCCCCAGCATTTT. It specifies CASTEGVRSNQPQHF.

This rearrangement joins TRBV6-5 to TRBJ1-5; a weak D match, TRBD1 (5 bases). V lost 2 bases to trimming and J lost 7 bases, with 9 bases between them. The CDR3 extends over 13 amino acids. CDR1 and CDR2 (germline): MNHEY, SVGAGI. CDR3 DNA: TGTGCCAGCAGTTACCGGGGGAAGCAGCCCCAGCATTTT. Protein product: CASSYRGKQPQHF.

The V gene is TRBV6-9, the J gene TRBJ2-5, with 8 nucleotides matching TRBD2. Germline CDR1 is MNHGY and CDR2 is SVAAGI. The CDR3 length is 13 residues. Written as DNA, the CDR3 is TGTGCGGGCCGAGCGGGGGAGGTAGAGACCCAGTACTTC. Translating it yields CAGRAGEVETQYF.

This clone was seen a handful of times. The chain recombines TRBV7-2 with TRBJ2-5; D is uncertain. Germline V gene lookup returns CDR1 SGHTA and CDR2 FQGNSA. Trimming stripped 1 base from V and 5 bases from J, with 5 bases between. The CDR3 consists of 12 residues. CDR3 sequence (DNA): TGTGCCAGCAGCTTAGGCAGGGAGACCCAGTACTTC. The encoded protein is CASSLGRETQYF. Filled out from reference TRBV7-2 and TRBJ2-5, the complete variable domain reads GAGVSQSPSNKVTEKGKDVELRCDPISGHTALYWYRQSLGQGLEFLIYFQGNSAPDKSGLPSDRFSAERTGGSVSTLTIQRTQQEDSAVYLCASSLGRETQYFGPGTRLLVL.

V is TRBV27 and J is TRBJ2-7, with D tentatively TRBD1 (6 bases). Germline-derived CDR1 and CDR2 are MNHEY and SMNVEV (reference sequence). The germline V and J ends were trimmed by 4 bases and 0 bases, with 13 bases remaining between them. This CDR3 comprises 15 residues. In DNA form, the CDR3 reads TGTGCCAGCAGTTCCACAGGGATTAGCTCCTACGAGCAGTACTTC. The encoded protein is CASSSTGISSYEQYF.

This clone was observed a handful of times. The chain joins TRBV5-1 to TRBJ2-2; 10 bases fit TRBD2. This CDR3 spans 15 amino acids. The V gene end was trimmed by 2 bases and the J gene end by 3 bases; junction bases not matched to a gene: 1. CDR1 and CDR2 (germline): SGHRS, YFSETQ. The CDR3, as DNA: TGCGCCAGCAGCTTCCTAGCGGGAGACACCGGGGAGCTGTTTTTT. Protein: CASSFLAGDTGELFF.

The chain couples TRBV27 to TRBJ2-3; maybe TRBD1 (5 bases). Trimming cost V 1 base and J 6 bases, with 17 bases left between them. The CDR3 is 16 residues long. Germline values: CDR1 MNHEY, CDR2 SMNVEV (reference sequence). CDR3 in amino acids: CASSLYRPAPHDTQYF. The DNA of the CDR3 is TGTGCCAGCAGTTTATACAGGCCGGCCCCTCACGATACGCAGTATTTT.

The gene calls are TRBV7-2 and TRBJ1-5; D is unclear. CDR1 is SGHTA and CDR2 is FQGNSA in the germline V gene. The CDR3 covers 15 residues. V was pared by 5 bases and J by 0 bases, with 11 bases between. The CDR3 protein is CASSPRQVSNQPQHF. The CDR3 nucleotides read TGTGCCAGCAGCCCCCGGCAGGTTAGCAATCAGCCCCAGCATTTT.

This chain connects TRBV6-1 to TRBJ1-1, with 7 bases that match TRBD1. With V trimmed by 7 bases and J by 3 bases, 8 bases remained unmatched. Germline CDR1 is MNHNS and CDR2 is SASEGT. The CDR3 has 14 residues. CDR3: CASKATGVDTEAFF. CDR3 in DNA: TGTGCCAGCAAGGCCACAGGGGTGGACACTGAAGCTTTCTTT.

The chain recombines TRBV6-1 with TRBJ2-4; TRBD2 aligns across 10 bases. Losses at the gene ends were 4 bases for V and 0 bases for J; bases not matched to a gene: 15. This CDR3 region has 20 residues. CDR1 and CDR2 (germline): MNHNS, SASEGT. The DNA for the CDR3 is TGTGCCAGCAGTGGAGCCTCACTAGCGGGGCTTCCTTTAGCCAAAAACATTCAGTACTTC. Its translation is CASSGASLAGLPLAKNIQYF.

The chain joins TRBV9 to TRBJ1-1, with D possibly matching TRBD1 (5 bases). Germline V gene data show CDR1 as SGDLS and CDR2 as YYNGEE. CDR3 length equals 14 residues. Trimming left V 0 bases short and J 4 bases short, with 10 bases between. CDR3: CASSVGGTGTEAFF. The CDR3 DNA is TGTGCCAGCAGCGTAGGAGGGACTGGCACTGAAGCTTTCTTT.